Below, 3 T cell receptor beta chains from the same sample are listed, as sequenced in a study of cytomegalovirus exposure and HLA in healthy donors (dated 2017 in TCRdb). The receptor library was made with the immunoSEQ multiplex PCR assay. For the multiplex PCR, a mixture combining 60 forward primers for TCR Vbeta segments and 13 reverse primers for TCR Jbeta segments was used. In TCRdb, the immuneACCESS table is reduced to in-frame sequences with V and J assigned. These tables do not hold every clone; where another copy was compared, an unresolved V gene accounts for under half, and the others remain unexplained. A total of roughly 98,000 clones appear in this sample, under 80% of them only once. Roughly 2% of the sample is taken by the ten largest. The sample taken for sequencing was PBMCs. The source is a middle-aged man in good health and CMV-seronegative.

The chain employs TRBV19 and TRBJ1-1; maybe TRBD1 (6 bases). The V gene lost 2 bases and the J gene lost 9 bases, with 16 bases spanning the gap. Germline lookup yields CDR1 LNHDA and CDR2 SQIVND (reference sequence). This CDR3 is built from 14 residues. CDR3 DNA: TGTGCCAGTAGTATACCCCTCGGACAGCCGAAAGCTTTCTTT. Amino acids: CASSIPLGQPKAFF.

V usage is TRBV9 and J usage is TRBJ2-1; TRBD2 is a possible D gene (5 bases). The CDR3 length is 12 residues. V dropped 4 bases and J dropped 6 bases, with 8 bases sitting between them. The germline CDR1 and CDR2 sequences are SGDLS and YYNGEE. The chain's CDR3 is CASSSEGNEQFF. The CDR3 bases are TGTGCCAGCAGCTCAGAGGGCAATGAGCAGTTCTTC.

This clone was seen a few times. The chain uses TRBV7-9 and TRBJ2-2, with D tentatively TRBD2 (6 bases). The CDR3 is 15 residues long. V was pared by 2 bases and J by 7 bases, with 14 bases between. The germline V gene encodes CDR1 SEHNR and CDR2 FQNEAQ (reference sequence). CDR3 coding DNA: TGTGCCAGCAGCTTAAGGTCCGGGAGCCGCGGGGAGCTGTTTTTT. This encodes CASSLRSGSRGELFF.